The T cell receptor beta chain described here comes from a study of shared clonotypes between healthy human individuals. TCRdb keeps only in-frame clones here, not all; method: immunoSEQ multiplex PCR. The sample includes 2 million to 2.5 million clones, roughly 94% of them seen just once. V was pared by 4 bases and J by 5 bases, with 8 bases of the junction left unmatched. The germline V gene encodes CDR1 GTSNPN and CDR2 SVGIG (reference sequence). This CDR3 is built from 14 residues. Sequencing was carried out using naive CD4+ T cells sorted from blood. Specified subset: CD45RA+ positively selected. J is TRBJ2-3 and V is TRBV30; 8 bases line up with TRBD2. This receptor was taken from a man aged 18 to 29 in good health. CDR3 bases: TGTGCCTGGAAGAGCGGGAGAGGAGGAGATACGCAGTATTTT. Translation gives CAWKSGRGGDTQYF.